The 21 T cell receptor beta chains presented below share a single source sample, sequenced in a study of blood T cells in healthy people across ages. Alongside a J-beta primer mix, a sample-barcoded 5' primer served in a second PCR lasting about 7 to 11 cycles. TCRdb independently ran MiXCR on the 5' RACE reads; one entry per CDR3 protein. The sample includes around 940,000 distinct CDR3 sequences, roughly half seen only once; the top ten take about a fifth. The source material was blood. The receptors here all came from a woman in her sixties or seventies in good health.

On this clonotype itself: The junction departs from the called germline gene at one end, perhaps through a read error. The gene calls are TRBV24-1 and TRBJ1-2, with D hard to call. Germline CDR1 KGHDR, CDR2 SFDVKD. The CDR3 loop spans 13 amino acids. This chain's CDR3 is CAASGSANYGYTF. In nucleotides, the CDR3 is TGTGCCGCCAGTGGATCAGCTAACTATGGCTACACCTTC.

The chain carries TRBV29-1 and TRBJ2-1; D is perhaps TRBD2 (6 bases). The CDR3 length is 13 residues. Germline loops: CDR1 SQVTM, CDR2 ANQGSEA. The CDR3 DNA is TGCGCGGGGACTGCGACGGCGATTCGTGAGCAGTTCTTC. Its protein is CAGTATAIREQFF.

This chain connects TRBV25-1 to TRBJ1-4; the D gene is possibly TRBD1 (5 bases). V dropped 4 bases and J dropped 8 bases, with 5 bases sitting between them. Germline CDR1 is MGHDK and CDR2 is SYGVNS. The CDR3 runs 11 residues. Here the CDR3 reads CASSGGEKLFF. The DNA for the CDR3 is TGTGCCAGCAGTGGGGGGGAAAAACTGTTTTTT. Looking up the rest from reference TRBV25-1 and TRBJ1-4 gives the full variable domain: EADIYQTPRYLVIGTGKKITLECSQTMGHDKMYWYQQDPGMELHLIHYSYGVNSTEKGDLSSESTVSRIRTEHFPLTLESARPSHTSQYLCASSGGEKLFFGSGTQLSVL.

This clonotype showed up just a few times. The chain couples TRBV29-1 to TRBJ2-7; D possibly corresponds to TRBD2 (5 bases). Trimming pared 2 bases from V and 0 bases from J, leaving 8 bases between. This CDR3 is 13 amino acids long. The germline gives CDR1 SQVTM, CDR2 ANQGSEA. The CDR3 here is CSVERAGSYEQYF. The CDR3 nucleotides read TGCAGCGTTGAACGGGCGGGCTCCTACGAGCAGTACTTC.

The V gene is TRBV20-1, the J gene TRBJ2-1, with TRBD1 identical over 8 bases. V lost 1 base to trimming and J lost 9 bases; unmatched junction nucleotides: 14. This CDR3 comprises 16 residues. Per the germline V gene, CDR1 is DFQATT and CDR2 is SNEGSKA (reference sequence). The CDR3 protein is CSARGRGQAMVTEQFF. In DNA, the CDR3 is TGCAGTGCTAGAGGACGGGGACAGGCCATGGTCACTGAGCAGTTCTTC.

In its sample, this clonotype was seen a few times. The chain employs TRBV6-5 and TRBJ1-4; no definite D call. The CDR3 is made up of 15 amino acids. Deletions cut 5 bases from V and 0 bases from J, with 10 bases between. The germline V gene has CDR1 MNHEY and CDR2 SVGAGI. The CDR3 region is CASSPQDATNEKLFF. CDR3 in DNA: TGTGCCAGCAGTCCGCAGGACGCAACTAATGAAAAACTGTTTTTT.

The chain has TRBV29-1 and TRBJ2-4; TRBD1 or TRBD2 may be the D gene (5 bases each). V lost 6 bases to trimming and J lost 5 bases, with 8 bases between them. The germline CDR1 and CDR2 sequences are SQVTM and ANQGSEA. This CDR3 is 11 amino acids long. The CDR3 here is CSVGDENIQYF. CDR3 coding DNA: TGCAGCGTGGGGGACGAAAACATTCAGTACTTC.

The chain combines TRBV5-6 with TRBJ2-7; TRBD2 matches 7 bases. This CDR3 comprises 13 residues. Germline CDR1 and CDR2: SGHDT and YYEEEE. The ends lost 4 bases at V and 3 bases at J; junction bases unmatched: 4. CDR3 sequence (DNA): TGTGCCAGCAGCGGTCCGGGGGGCTACGAGCAGTACTTC. This codes for CASSGPGGYEQYF.

In this sample, this clonotype turned up a few times. This chain links TRBV29-1 with TRBJ2-1, with 7 bases fitting TRBD2. J lost 8 bases, V lost 6 bases, and 16 bases had no gene match. There are 15 residues in the CDR3. In germline, CDR1 is SQVTM, CDR2 ANQGSEA. The CDR3 here is CSVPRGPHRGDEQFF. CDR3 bases: TGCAGCGTGCCCCGCGGACCTCATCGGGGGGATGAGCAGTTCTTC.

This clonotype was counted only a few times. The rearrangement joins TRBV28 to TRBJ2-1; 14 nucleotides agree with TRBD2. Germline trimming cut 7 bases from V and 4 bases from J; bases unmatched to any gene: 15. The V gene's germline CDR1 is MDHEN and CDR2 SYDVKM. The CDR3 runs to 19 residues. The CDR3 sequence is CASIAPGLAGARYYNEQFF. The CDR3 DNA sequence: TGTGCCAGCATCGCCCCGGGACTAGCGGGGGCAAGGTATTACAATGAGCAGTTCTTC.

The chain carries TRBV12-3 or TRBV12-4 and TRBJ2-2; TRBD2 matches at 10 bases. V trimming: 2 bases; J trimming: 3 bases; junction bases outside the gene matches: 9. The CDR3 totals 18 residues. As DNA, the CDR3 is TGTGCCAGCAGTTTACTCTCTAGCGGGAGTAGGGACACCGGGGAGCTGTTTTTT. Translation: CASSLLSSGSRDTGELFF.

This clonotype was recorded a few times. The rearrangement links TRBV29-1 to TRBJ2-3; D gene unclear. Trimming shortened V by 4 bases and J by 7 bases, and 3 bases separated the two germline ends. Germline assignment: CDR1 SQVTM and CDR2 ANQGSEA. The CDR3 extends over 9 amino acids. CDR3 amino acids: CSVGNTQYF. The CDR3 DNA is TGCAGCGTTGGGAATACGCAGTATTTT.

The J gene is TRBJ1-6, the V gene TRBV6-5, with 12 bases aligning to TRBD1. V lost 10 bases, J lost 10 bases, and 11 bases stayed unmatched. In germline, CDR1 is MNHEY, CDR2 SVGAGI. The CDR3 spans 15 residues. CDR3 residues: CATETGTGGRSPLHF. CDR3 in DNA: TGTGCCACCGAGACCGGGACAGGGGGCCGCTCACCCCTCCACTTT.

The chain joins TRBV5-5 to TRBJ2-3; D gene unclear. Germline values: CDR1 SGHKS, CDR2 YYEKEE (reference sequence). Deletions cut 4 bases from V and 0 bases from J, with 12 bases between. The CDR3 loop spans 15 amino acids. CDR3 in amino acids: CASSPQPVSTDTQYF. The CDR3 DNA sequence: TGTGCCAGCAGCCCCCAACCAGTTAGCACAGATACGCAGTATTTT. Filled out from reference TRBV5-5 and TRBJ2-3, the complete variable domain reads DAGVTQSPTHLIKTRGQQVTLRCSPISGHKSVSWYQQVLGQGPQFIFQYYEKEERGRGNFPDRFSARQFPNYSSELNVNALLLGDSALYLCASSPQPVSTDTQYFGPGTRLTVL.

This chain uses TRBV28 with TRBJ1-2; D gene ambiguous. Trimming removed 7 bases from V and 5 bases from J, with 23 bases in between. The length of the CDR3 is 16 residues. Germline V lookup: CDR1 MDHEN, CDR2 SYDVKM. CDR3 region: CASTVWEAGSGYGYTF. In DNA, the CDR3 is TGTGCCAGCACGGTTTGGGAGGCAGGTAGCGGTTATGGCTACACCTTC.

The V and J genes are TRBV20-1 and TRBJ2-4, with TRBD1 matching 12 bases. Trimming cost V 5 bases and J 11 bases; bases outside gene matches: 10. This CDR3 is built from 14 residues. The germline V gene encodes CDR1 DFQATT and CDR2 SNEGSKA (reference sequence). The CDR3 reads CSARRDRGRTVQYF. DNA of the CDR3: TGCAGTGCTCGCCGGGACAGGGGGCGGACTGTTCAGTACTTC.

V is TRBV10-2 and J is TRBJ2-1; 8 positions match TRBD2. The CDR3 loop spans 14 amino acids. From germline, CDR1 is WSHSY and CDR2 SAAADI. Trimming at V came to 5 bases and at J to 9 bases, leaving 9 bases not matched to a gene. The CDR3 loop is CASSPGGKGGEQFF. The CDR3 DNA follows: TGCGCCAGCAGTCCGGGAGGGAAAGGAGGTGAGCAGTTCTTC.

The chain carries TRBV6-2 or TRBV6-3 and TRBJ2-5; unclear D gene. The germline gives CDR1 MNHEY, CDR2 SVGEGT. Between the trimmed V and J ends, which lost 7 bases and 1 base, there was a span of 16 bases. CDR3 size: 15 residues. This CDR3 reads CASMGMSGSQETQYF. The CDR3 DNA reads as TGTGCCAGCATGGGGATGTCGGGCAGCCAAGAGACCCAGTACTTC.

The chain is built from TRBV9 and TRBJ1-1; the D is unclear. Germline V gene data show CDR1 as SGDLS and CDR2 as YYNGEE. The CDR3 length is 13 residues. V was shortened by 5 bases and J by 1 base, with 9 bases between the two germline ends. The DNA for the CDR3 is TGTGCCAGCAGTGTTGGAAAGAACACTGAAGCTTTCTTT. This codes for CASSVGKNTEAFF.

In its sample, this clonotype was seen a few times. The rearrangement links TRBV6-2 or TRBV6-3 to TRBJ2-5, with 9 bases fitting TRBD2. With V trimmed by 6 bases and J by 2 bases, 10 bases remained unmatched. The CDR3 contains 16 residues. Germline assignment: CDR1 MNHEY and CDR2 SVGEGT. CDR3 residues: CASSLAGRPQQETQYF. Here the CDR3 DNA reads TGTGCCAGCAGCCTAGCGGGGAGACCCCAACAAGAGACCCAGTACTTC.

The chain links TRBV14 to TRBJ1-2, with D maybe TRBD1 (5 bases). CDR1 is SGHDN and CDR2 is FVKESK in the germline V gene. The CDR3 has 15 amino acids. The V end was cut by 4 bases, the J end by 3 bases, with 15 bases between. CDR3 region: CASSLGRRIDYGYTF. The CDR3 bases are TGTGCCAGCAGCCTGGGGCGGAGAATCGACTATGGCTACACCTTC.